Sequencing of this TCR beta chain was carried out in a study of T cell repertoires and Cas9 in healthy adults. Looking at the study overall: SpCas9-reactive CD4 and CD8 T cells were characterized for potency, cytotoxicity and lineage.

The germline V gene has CDR1 LGHNT and CDR2 FRNRAP. The CDR3 covers 15 residues. V shed 1 base and J shed 8 bases, with 16 bases lying between them. Clones were sequenced by immunoSEQ multiplex PCR, and TCRdb holds only the in-frame ones, with some missing. The data contain some 14,000 clones, around nine tenths of them singletons. The receptor was derived from a human donor in good health. The sequenced sample consisted of Tregs (CD4+, CD25+, CD127-, CD137-, CD154-) from PBMCs; culture status not recorded. The chain joins TRBV12-5 to TRBJ2-3; D may correspond to TRBD1 or TRBD2 (5 bases each). CDR3 sequence: CASGLGAQGAGTQYF. In nucleotides, the CDR3 is TGTGCTAGTGGTTTGGGCGCCCAAGGGGCGGGTACGCAGTATTTT.